Below, one T cell receptor beta chain is given with its context. This entry belongs to a study of blood T cell repertoires in COVID-19. Study background: The United States, Italy and Spain were the sources of the acute and convalescent COVID-19 samples. PBMCs, B-cell-depleted T cells, or T cells provided the cDNA or gDNA that made up the material.

Authors' data handling: Amplification of reference gene primers was used by the study to estimate nucleated cell counts. The method was immunoSEQ multiplex PCR; TCRdb's version includes in-frame clones alone and lacks a portion of them. V, J and clone size derive from that table, while D and trimming were established from the DNA sequence. The sample includes around 80,000 clones, 75% to 95% of them seen just once. Trimming pared 2 bases from V and 5 bases from J, leaving 10 bases between. This CDR3 is built from 14 residues. The V gene's germline CDR1 is SGHRS and CDR2 YFSETQ. This sequence joins TRBV5-1 and TRBJ2-2; a possible D gene is TRBD1 (6 bases). Sequenced: peripheral blood. The clonotype was recovered from a woman older than 75 with acute or convalescent COVID-19. This chain's CDR3 is CASSFQGYTGELFF. The CDR3, as DNA: TGCGCCAGCAGCTTTCAGGGGTATACCGGGGAGCTGTTTTTT.